These 9 T cell receptor beta chains came from one sample sequenced in a study of blood T cells in healthy people across ages. For the second PCR, which ran for roughly 6 to 12 cycles, a sample-barcoded 5' primer and a J-beta primer mix were used. MiXCR was run by TCRdb on the 5' RACE reads, yielding one entry per CDR3 protein. The data show approximately 1.5 million distinct CDR3 sequences, approximately 43% seen once. The sequencing input was blood. Source of these receptors: a woman in her late teens or twenties in good health.

This rearrangement joins TRBV27 to TRBJ2-1, with TRBD1 as a possible D gene (6 bases). V was pared by 1 base and J by 5 bases, with 6 bases between. The CDR3 sequence is 13 residues long. Germline loops: CDR1 MNHEY, CDR2 SMNVEV (reference sequence). Here the CDR3 reads CASSLYRDNEQFF. CDR3 sequence (DNA): TGTGCCAGCAGTTTATACAGGGACAATGAGCAGTTCTTC.

The chain carries TRBV11-2 and TRBJ2-5, with 7 bases identical to TRBD2. V lost 5 bases to trimming and J lost 11 bases; unmatched junction nucleotides: 17. CDR1 is SGHAT, CDR2 FQNNGV, per germline. The CDR3 is 15 amino acids. The chain's CDR3 is CASSPAGADYNEQYF. CDR3 sequence (DNA): TGTGCCAGCAGCCCGGCGGGAGCTGACTACAATGAGCAGTACTTC.

Comments on this clonotype: The germline gene is not matched at one end of the junction; a read error may be the cause. The gene calls are TRBV29-1 and TRBJ2-1; 7 bases line up with TRBD2. The tail of the sequence fits TRBJ2-7 better, so the J call may be wrong. Germline CDR1 and CDR2: SQVTM and ANQGSEA. The CDR3 runs 13 residues. The DNA of the CDR3 is TGCAGCGGTGAAGGGAGGGTGCATAATGAGCAGTACTTC. Its translation: CSGEGRVHNEQYF.

This clonotype appeared a few times. The chain links TRBV27 to TRBJ1-2, with D possibly matching TRBD1 (6 bases). CDR3 length: 14 residues. The V gene lost 6 bases and the J gene lost 0 bases, with 11 bases spanning the gap. Germline assignment: CDR1 MNHEY and CDR2 SMNVEV (reference sequence). The CDR3 region has the DNA TGTGCCAGCAGGGGGGCTCTAGCTAACTATGGCTACACCTTC. It specifies CASRGALANYGYTF.

This clonotype was detected many times. This chain links TRBV10-3 with TRBJ1-2; no clear D gene. The CDR3 is made up of 15 amino acids. CDR1 and CDR2 from the germline V gene are ENHRY and SYGVKD. Trimming shortened V by 0 bases and J by 0 bases, and 8 bases separated the two germline ends. The CDR3 is CAISESQGSNYGYTF. CDR3 bases: TGTGCCATCAGTGAGTCCCAAGGATCTAACTATGGCTACACCTTC.

The chain uses TRBV6-2 or TRBV6-3 and TRBJ2-5, with D perhaps assigned TRBD1 or TRBD2 (5 bases each). This CDR3 is 15 amino acids long. Germline values: CDR1 MNHEY, CDR2 SVGEGT. V was clipped by 2 bases and J by 5 bases, with 15 bases between them. CDR3 coding DNA: TGTGCCAGCAGTTACGCCGGGACCTGGTCGGAGACCCAGTACTTC. Protein product: CASSYAGTWSETQYF.

This clonotype was observed at least ten times. The CDR3 sequence: CSVPKDGRSYNEQFF. Written as DNA, the CDR3 is TGCAGCGTTCCAAAAGACGGCAGGTCCTACAATGAGCAGTTCTTC. The V gene is TRBV29-1, the J gene TRBJ2-1; D gene unclear. This CDR3 is built from 15 residues. Trimming shortened V by 5 bases and J by 1 base, and 15 bases separated the two germline ends. Germline CDR1 is SQVTM and CDR2 is ANQGSEA.

J is TRBJ2-5 and V is TRBV5-1; 9 bases agree with TRBD2. The germline V gene has CDR1 SGHRS and CDR2 YFSETQ. V gave up 7 bases and J gave up 11 bases; unmatched junction bases: 15. The CDR3 contains 14 residues. The CDR3, as DNA: TGCGCCAGCTTCCGGACTAGCGAGAACAATGAGCAGTACTTC. It encodes CASFRTSENNEQYF.

This clonotype has just a few counts. The chain links TRBV29-1 to TRBJ2-4, with 12 bases lining up with TRBD1. The end of the DNA is better explained by TRBJ2-7, so the J call may be wrong. This CDR3 has 15 residues. Germline V gene lookup returns CDR1 SQVTM and CDR2 ANQGSEA. The CDR3 nucleotides are TGCAGCGTTTCCGCCGGGACAGGGGGCATCTACGAGCAGTACTTC. Its protein product is CSVSAGTGGIYEQYF.